These T cell receptor beta chains were read from a single sample in a study of radiation and T cells in renal cell carcinoma. Profiling relied on immunoSEQ multiplex PCR, and the TCRdb table lists in-frame clones only, not all of them. The table lists about 59,000 clones, over 70% of them singletons, with 7.3% in the top ten. The sequenced sample was blood, obtained from a patient whose treatment included radiotherapy and nephrectomy. These receptors were taken from a man aged 55-75 years with renal cell carcinoma. The CDR3 runs from the conserved cysteine through the conserved F or W. The D gene is left open where the match is weak. A clone size is listed for some rows: how often the clone was seen (once, few, many), or a class if it is expanded.

TRBV4-3,-,few,TRBJ2-5,TGCGCCAGCAGCCAAGGACTGGCGGGGGCGGGAGAGACCCAGTACTTC,CASSQGLAGAGETQYF
TRBV7-2,-,-,TRBJ2-3,TGTGCCAGCAGCTTCATGGGTTGGGGGCGGGGCACAGATACGCAGTATTTT,CASSFMGWGRGTDTQYF
TRBV30,-,-,TRBJ1-2,TGTGCCTGGAGCTTAACGAGGGGTAGGAACTATGGCTACACCTTC,CAWSLTRGRNYGYTF
TRBV4-3,TRBD1,few,TRBJ2-2,TGCGCCAGCAGATGGGACAGAGAAAACACCGGGGAGCTGTTTTTT,CASRWDRENTGELFF
TRBV6-1,TRBD1,-,TRBJ1-1,TGTGCCAGCAGTGAAGCGCTCGACAGGGCTGAAGCTTTCTTT,CASSEALDRAEAFF
TRBV6-5,TRBD1,-,TRBJ1-2,TGTGCCAGCAGTTTACAGGGGTTGGATGGCTACACCTTC,CASSLQGLDGYTF
TRBV15,-,-,TRBJ2-1,TGTGCCACCAGCAGCGGCAACAATGAGCAGTTCTTC,CATSSGNNEQFF
TRBV5-4,TRBD2,once,TRBJ2-1,TGTGCCAGCAGCTTATTTGTCTGGGGTTCTACCGGGACTAGCTATAATGAGCAGTTCTTC,CASSLFVWGSTGTSYNEQFF
TRBV5-1,-,-,TRBJ1-1,TGCGCCAGCACGGCGGGCAGTGGCAACACTGAAGCTTTCTTT,CASTAGSGNTEAFF
TRBV2,-,-,TRBJ1-2,TGTGCCAGCAGTGATTGGATCACTTTAAACTATGGCTACACCTTC,CASSDWITLNYGYTF
TRBV18,-,-,TRBJ1-4,TGTGCCAGCTCACTCGCGTATAGGGAAAAACTGTTTTTT,CASSLAYREKLFF
TRBV7-2,-,-,TRBJ2-1,TGTGCCAGCAGCTTAGCGGGGGTACTCTCCTACAATGAGCAGTTCTTC,CASSLAGVLSYNEQFF
TRBV5-1,-,-,TRBJ2-6,TGCGCCAGCAGCTCCGGATCAATCTCTGGGGCCAACGTCCTGACTTTC,CASSSGSISGANVLTF
TRBV4-2,-,-,TRBJ2-1,TGTGCCAGCAGCCAAGAATGGACTCCAGAGCAGTTCTTC,CASSQEWTPEQFF